This entry concerns a single TCR beta chain. Libraries were prepared by immunoSEQ multiplex PCR; TCRdb keeps only in-frame clonotypes and omits some of them. The sample shows a few hundred thousand clones, 87% of them seen only once. This specimen comes from a study of blood T cell repertoires in COVID-19. The sequencing sample was made of PBMCs or T cells enriched from blood (not recorded which). The clonotype comes from a woman in her twenties or thirties who had recovered from COVID-19.

The CDR3 protein is CATSDATGSNQPQHF. Written as DNA, the CDR3 is TGTGCCACCAGTGACGCGACAGGGTCCAATCAGCCCCAGCATTTT. J is TRBJ1-5 and V is TRBV24-1, with 7 bases identical to TRBD1. The CDR3 is 15 residues long. Trimming took 4 bases from V and 3 from J; bases not matched to a gene: 5. Germline V gene sequence: CDR1 KGHDR, CDR2 SFDVKD.